The rows below give T cell receptor beta chains drawn from one sample of a study of cytotoxic CD8 clonotypes in ibrutinib-treated CLL. The method was immunoSEQ multiplex PCR; TCRdb's version includes in-frame clones alone and lacks a portion of them. The table records hundreds of thousands of clones, roughly 79% of them present only once. The sample consisted of PBMCs, taken after 12 months of ibrutinib treatment. The receptors here all came from a human donor with chronic lymphocytic leukemia. Both conserved end residues are part of each CDR3. A D gene is named only where the DNA matches it firmly. Part of the rows lack a size; the others show once, few, many or a class for expanded clones.

CDR3nt,CDR3aa,j_gene,v_gene,d_gene,abundance
TGTGCCTGGAGTAGAGGTCCCAACCTAGCGTACTTC,CAWSRGPNLAYF,TRBJ2-7,TRBV30,-,-
TGTGCCAGCAGCTTAGGGGTGGCCATCTCCTACGAGCAGTACTTC,CASSLGVAISYEQYF,TRBJ2-7,TRBV7-2,-,-
TGTGCCATCGGGAGGGAGGGGGCGGATACGCAGTATTTT,CAIGREGADTQYF,TRBJ2-3,TRBV10-3,-,-
TGTGCCAGCAGCAAAATGGCAGGGGGAACCTACGAGCAGTACTTC,CASSKMAGGTYEQYF,TRBJ2-7,TRBV21-1,-,-
TGTGCCAGCGGGGAGGGAGCTTTCTTT,CASGEGAFF,TRBJ1-1,TRBV2,-,-
TGTGCCAGCAGTCGTAACAGGGTTTATAGCAATCAGCCCCAGCATTTT,CASSRNRVYSNQPQHF,TRBJ1-5,TRBV27,-,few
TGTGCCATCAGTCGGACGGTCGACCTACGGGAGACCCAGTACTTC,CAISRTVDLRETQYF,TRBJ2-5,TRBV10-3,-,-
TGTGCCAGCAGCTTATCCTACAATGAGCAGTTCTTC,CASSLSYNEQFF,TRBJ2-1,TRBV7-9,-,once
TGTGCCACCTCCCTCCGGGGGGACACTGAAGCTTTCTTT,CATSLRGDTEAFF,TRBJ1-1,TRBV6-6,-,-
TGCGCCAGCAGTGGGGACAGGGGGGCCCTCGAGCAGTTCTTC,CASSGDRGALEQFF,TRBJ2-1,TRBV10-1,TRBD1,-
TGCGCCAGCAGCGCGGGACTGTCTACCTACGAGCAGTACTTC,CASSAGLSTYEQYF,TRBJ2-7,TRBV5-1,-,-
TGTGCCAGCAGTTACCTCGGACGCGCCCGGCTCTACGAGCAGTACTTC,CASSYLGRARLYEQYF,TRBJ2-7,TRBV6-5,-,-
TGCGCCAGCAGCTTGGTTGGGGGAACGCAAGAGACCCAGTACTTC,CASSLVGGTQETQYF,TRBJ2-5,TRBV5-1,-,-
TGTGCCAGCACCCGGGGTGACTCCTACGAGCAGTACTTC,CASTRGDSYEQYF,TRBJ2-7,TRBV28,-,-
TGTGCCAGCAGCCTAGCAGGCACAACCCAGGGTTCTGCCTATGGCTACACCTTC,CASSLAGTTQGSAYGYTF,TRBJ1-2,TRBV5-4,-,-
TGTGCCTGGAGTGTAGGGAGCGGGGGGAGCACAGATACGCAGTATTTT,CAWSVGSGGSTDTQYF,TRBJ2-3,TRBV30,TRBD2,-
TGCGCCAGCAGCTTGGATCCCGGGGGCACTGAAGCTTTCTTT,CASSLDPGGTEAFF,TRBJ1-1,TRBV5-1,-,-
TGTGCCAGCAGTTTACAACAGGGGGCGCTATCAGAAAAACTGTTTTTT,CASSLQQGALSEKLFF,TRBJ1-4,TRBV28,TRBD1,once
TGCAGCGTTGTGACTAAAACCTACGAGCAGTACTTC,CSVVTKTYEQYF,TRBJ2-7,TRBV29-1,-,-
TGTGCCACCAGCCCCCGTGACCTCGATGTTCAGCCCCAGCATTTT,CATSPRDLDVQPQHF,TRBJ1-5,TRBV15,-,few
TGTGCCAGCAGTCGGGCTTGGAGCTCCTACGAGCAGTACTTC,CASSRAWSSYEQYF,TRBJ2-7,TRBV6-6,-,-
TGTGCCAGCAGCCCATATAGCAATCAGCCCCAGCATTTT,CASSPYSNQPQHF,TRBJ1-5,TRBV7-8,-,-
TGTGCCAGCACCCCGGTCGCGGAGCAAGAGACCCAGTACTTC,CASTPVAEQETQYF,TRBJ2-5,TRBV27,-,-
TGCGCCAGCAGTTCGGACCCCACAGATACGCAGTATTTT,CASSSDPTDTQYF,TRBJ2-3,TRBV10-1,-,once
TGTGCCAGCAGAACCCCGGGACAGGGTTTCGAGCAGTACTTC,CASRTPGQGFEQYF,TRBJ2-7,TRBV28,TRBD1,-
TGTGCCAGCAGTCTAAGCGGGACGTACAATGAGCAGTTCTTC,CASSLSGTYNEQFF,TRBJ2-1,TRBV28,TRBD2,-
TGTGCCAGCAGTTACTTTCCGGACAGGGGGGTGGAAAAACTGTTTTTT,CASSYFPDRGVEKLFF,TRBJ1-4,TRBV6-5,TRBD1,-
TGTGCCAGCAGCTCTGTAGCGGGAGGGCCGTACAATGAGCAGTTCTTC,CASSSVAGGPYNEQFF,TRBJ2-1,TRBV7-9,TRBD2,-
TGTGCCAGCAGTTACGATACATCTGGAAACACCATATATTTT,CASSYDTSGNTIYF,TRBJ1-3,TRBV6-7,-,-
TGTGCCAGCTCCCCTCGGCAGGGGGCTTCCTACGAGCAGTACTTC,CASSPRQGASYEQYF,TRBJ2-7,TRBV7-2,TRBD1,-
TGTGCCAGCAGCTCCGGACAGACAAGGCCGAGCTCCTACGAGCAGTACTTC,CASSSGQTRPSSYEQYF,TRBJ2-7,TRBV25-1,-,-
TGCGCCACCGGGCCTCTAGGAGGTGAGCAGTTCTTC,CATGPLGGEQFF,TRBJ2-1,TRBV10-1,-,-
TGTGCCAGCAGCCTCCAACTAGCGGGGGCCTACAATGAGCAGTTCTTC,CASSLQLAGAYNEQFF,TRBJ2-1,TRBV4-2,TRBD2,-
TGTGCCAGCAGCTTAGGAGTGACTCTGAACAATGAGCAGTTCTTC,CASSLGVTLNNEQFF,TRBJ2-1,TRBV7-6,-,-
TGCGCCAGCAGCCACCGGGACAGGGGGCGTTGGAACACTGAAGCTTTCTTT,CASSHRDRGRWNTEAFF,TRBJ1-1,TRBV5-1,TRBD1,-
TGTGCCAGCTCACCAGGGGCCAGACAAGAGACCCAGTACTTC,CASSPGARQETQYF,TRBJ2-5,TRBV18,-,-
TGCGCCAGCCTTGGGGGCGATACGCAGTATTTT,CASLGGDTQYF,TRBJ2-3,TRBV4-1,-,-
TGTGCCAGCAGTTACGGGGGTGGGCAGTACTTC,CASSYGGGQYF,TRBJ2-7,TRBV6-1,-,once
TGCGCCAGCAGCCAAGACATACAGGGGGCTCAGCCCCAGCATTTT,CASSQDIQGAQPQHF,TRBJ1-5,TRBV4-1,TRBD1,-
TGTGCCAGCTCACCAGGGACTAGCGGGACCGGTGAGCAGTTCTTC,CASSPGTSGTGEQFF,TRBJ2-1,TRBV18,TRBD2,-
TGTGCCAGCAGCTTGTATAAGGGGACTTATGGCTACACCTTC,CASSLYKGTYGYTF,TRBJ1-2,TRBV5-6,-,-
TGTGCCAGCAGCTACGTGGATGGGCAGACAGATACGCAGTATTTT,CASSYVDGQTDTQYF,TRBJ2-3,TRBV6-5,-,-
TGTGCCAGCAGTCTTATTTCGGTCCAATACGAGCAGTACTTC,CASSLISVQYEQYF,TRBJ2-7,TRBV6-1,-,-
TGCGCCAGCAGCTTGGGACTAGCGGGGGACCAAGAGACCCAGTACTTC,CASSLGLAGDQETQYF,TRBJ2-5,TRBV5-1,TRBD2,-
TGTGCCAGCAGCGGGGTAGCCAATTACAATGAGCAGTTCTTC,CASSGVANYNEQFF,TRBJ2-1,TRBV9,-,-
TGTGCCAGCTCAACAGACTCGAACACTGAAGCTTTCTTT,CASSTDSNTEAFF,TRBJ1-1,TRBV18,-,-
TGTGCCAGCAGAGACCCAGCAGAGAGAGATCAGCCCCAGCATTTT,CASRDPAERDQPQHF,TRBJ1-5,TRBV6-1,-,-
TGTGCCAGCAGCCCAGACAGTTTCCAAGAGACCCAGTACTTC,CASSPDSFQETQYF,TRBJ2-5,TRBV11-3,-,few
TGTGCCAGCAGCTTAATTGGCCGGACGAGCGCCAAAAACATTCAGTACTTC,CASSLIGRTSAKNIQYF,TRBJ2-4,TRBV11-2,-,-
TGCGCCAGCCTATCTAGCGGGCCCACAGATACGCAGTATTTT,CASLSSGPTDTQYF,TRBJ2-3,TRBV10-2,TRBD2,-
TGTGCCAGCAGTTTTCGTCGGGGAAATAGCAATCAGCCCCAGCATTTT,CASSFRRGNSNQPQHF,TRBJ1-5,TRBV28,-,-
TGTGCCAGCAGGACAGGGAACACTGAAGCTTTCTTT,CASRTGNTEAFF,TRBJ1-1,TRBV5-4,-,-
TGTGCCAGCAGTTTCGCATTTTCATGGTGGCGCGAGCAGTACTTC,CASSFAFSWWREQYF,TRBJ2-7,TRBV27,-,-
TGTGCCAGCAGTCCTGGGTTTCCCTACGAGCAGTACTTC,CASSPGFPYEQYF,TRBJ2-7,TRBV2,-,-
TGTGCTAGCAGCTCCAGGACAGGGGGAGAGACCCAGTACTTC,CASSSRTGGETQYF,TRBJ2-5,TRBV7-7,TRBD1,few